This T cell receptor (beta chain) is drawn from a study of response to subunit inactivated influenza vaccine. TCRdb passed the RT-PCR reads through MiXCR, listing each CDR3 protein once. The sample lists under 550,000 distinct CDR3 sequences; approximately 7.7% were seen once. The CDR3 contains 15 residues. CDR1 and CDR2 (germline): LGHNA, YSLEER. Trimming shortened V by 0 bases and J by 5 bases, and 11 bases separated the two germline ends. This clonotype has only a few counts. Its antigen remains unknown. Study-wide findings and caveats: Only a handful of new T cells, the authors suggested, are recruited with each seasonal influenza vaccination.

The sequencing used PBMCs from blood, collected less than 30 months after vaccination. This TCR was sampled from a man in his fifties or sixties who received an inactivated influenza vaccine. The chain has TRBV4-3 and TRBJ1-5, with D unclear. CDR3 protein: CASSQDLQSDQPQHF. The DNA of the CDR3 is TGCGCCAGCAGCCAAGACCTTCAAAGCGATCAGCCCCAGCATTTT.